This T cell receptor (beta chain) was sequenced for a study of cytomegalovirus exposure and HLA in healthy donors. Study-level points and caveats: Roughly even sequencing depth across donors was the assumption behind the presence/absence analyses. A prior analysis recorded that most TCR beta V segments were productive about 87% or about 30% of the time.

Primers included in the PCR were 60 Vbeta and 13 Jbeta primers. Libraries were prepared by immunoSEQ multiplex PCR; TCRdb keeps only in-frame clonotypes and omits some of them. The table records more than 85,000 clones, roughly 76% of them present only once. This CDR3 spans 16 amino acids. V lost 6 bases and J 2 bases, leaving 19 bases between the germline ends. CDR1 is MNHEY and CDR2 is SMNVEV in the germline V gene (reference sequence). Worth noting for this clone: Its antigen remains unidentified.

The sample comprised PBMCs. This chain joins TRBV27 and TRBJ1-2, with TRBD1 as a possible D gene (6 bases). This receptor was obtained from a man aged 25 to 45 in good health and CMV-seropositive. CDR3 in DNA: TGTGCCAGCAGCTCAGACCTCGGGCAGGGGAACTATGGCTACACCTTC. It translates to CASSSDLGQGNYGYTF.